The clone carrying this T cell receptor (beta chain) was detected only a few times. Generated by immunoSEQ multiplex PCR, the TCRdb table keeps only in-frame clones and is missing some. The sample has a few hundred thousand clones; over 75% are singletons. The data are from a study of blood T cell repertoires in COVID-19. Study details: Samples taken during acute and convalescent COVID-19 were collected in the United States, Italy and Spain. PBMCs, B-cell-depleted T cells, or T cells were the source of the cDNA or gDNA that made up the material.

V lost 2 bases and J 0 bases, leaving 14 bases between the germline ends. CDR3 length equals 17 residues. Germline V gives CDR1 GTSNPN, CDR2 SVGIG (reference sequence). The genes are TRBV30 and TRBJ1-6; D is unclear. This TCR came from a woman younger than 45 who had recovered from COVID-19. The sequenced sample was PBMCs or T cells enriched from blood (not recorded which). The CDR3 loop is CAWSIEGKSSYNSPLHF. The CDR3 DNA follows: TGTGCCTGGAGTATTGAGGGAAAGTCCTCCTATAATTCACCCCTCCACTTT.